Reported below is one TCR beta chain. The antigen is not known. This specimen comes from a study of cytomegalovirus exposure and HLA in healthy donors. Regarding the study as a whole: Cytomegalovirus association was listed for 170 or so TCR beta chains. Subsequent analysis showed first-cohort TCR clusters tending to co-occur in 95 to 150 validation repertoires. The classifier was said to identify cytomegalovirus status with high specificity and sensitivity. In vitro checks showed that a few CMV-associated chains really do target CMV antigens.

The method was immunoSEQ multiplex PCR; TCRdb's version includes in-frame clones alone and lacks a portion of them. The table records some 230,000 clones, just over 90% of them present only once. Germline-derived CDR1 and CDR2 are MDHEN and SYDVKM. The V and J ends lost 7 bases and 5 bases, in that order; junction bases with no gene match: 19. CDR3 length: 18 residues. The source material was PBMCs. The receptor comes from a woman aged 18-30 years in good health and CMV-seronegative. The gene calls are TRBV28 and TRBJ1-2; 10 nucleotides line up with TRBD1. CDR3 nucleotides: TGTGCCAGCAACCTACCTAGCCCCCGACAGGGGGCAAGGTATGGCTACACCTTC. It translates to CASNLPSPRQGARYGYTF.